This T cell receptor beta chain was sequenced for a study of CD8 T cells in ankylosing spondylitis. Findings and limits, study-wide: Reported data indicate significant enrichment of disease-linked clones within matched ankylosing spondylitis synovial fluid. Before this, some motif variants had been reported in reactive arthritis synovial fluid and blood.

For TCR beta, libraries came from quantitative 5'-RACE with molecular barcodes. From the 5' RACE reads, TCRdb called clonotypes with MiXCR, one entry per CDR3 protein. The sample contains some 250,000 distinct CDR3 sequences, roughly 25% of which appear only once. With regard to this clonotype: Its antigen is currently unknown.

The sequence derives from a male donor with ankylosing spondylitis or in good health (not recorded which). Sequencing used blood, either unsorted or a sorted T cell fraction (not recorded which).

The CDR3 DNA reads as TGTGCCAGCAGTACGGGGGGACAGGGTGCGACTGAAGCTTTCTTT. It codes for CASSTGGQGATEAFF. The V and J genes are TRBV28 and TRBJ1-1; 9 positions agree with TRBD1. The CDR3 contains 15 residues. Trimming took 5 bases from V and 5 from J; bases not matched to a gene: 9. Germline CDR1 and CDR2: MDHEN and SYDVKM. Variable domain in full (rest from reference TRBV28 and TRBJ1-1): DVKVTQSSRYLVKRTGEKVFLECVQDMDHENMFWYRQDPGLGLRLIYFSYDVKMKEKGDIPEGYSVSREKKERFSLILESASTNQTSMYLCASSTGGQGATEAFFGQGTRLTVV.